This T cell receptor beta chain emerged from a study of T cells in Graves' hyperthyroidism and ophthalmopathy. Regions amplified from RNA transcripts were the TCR beta CDR3 regions. The HTBI primer set served for first-round RT-PCR of the TCR CDR3. TCRdb re-called the multiplex PCR reads with MiXCR, one entry per CDR3 protein. The data contain 200,000 to 250,000 distinct CDR3 sequences, about 17% of them seen just once; the ten biggest clones take up about 29%. V shed 4 bases and J 1 base; nucleotides not matched to a gene: 4. CDR1 is SGHTA, CDR2 FQGTGA, per germline. The CDR3 extends over 15 amino acids. This clonotype was seen ten or more times.

The material sequenced was blood. The chain is built from TRBV7-3 and TRBJ1-1; 9 nucleotides match TRBD1. The TCR comes from a woman under 30 with Graves' ophthalmopathy. The CDR3 is CASSYRGRWNTEAFF. CDR3 nucleotide sequence: TGTGCCAGCAGCTACAGGGGGCGATGGAACACTGAAGCTTTCTTT.